This TCR beta chain was sequenced in a study of blood T cell repertoires in COVID-19 (dated by TCRdb to about 2020). General notes on the study: Samples covering the acute and convalescent phases of COVID-19 were provided by collaborators in the United States, Italy and Spain. The repertoires were released in a freely available public database meant as a resource for research on the immune response to SARS-CoV-2. HLA class I and class II types, where available, came from metadata supplied by the sample provider rather than from assay-based typing. The material from the prospective study consisted of cDNA or gDNA derived from T cells, B-cell-depleted T cells, or PBMCs. The samples were drawn from the first 160 participants of the ongoing ImmuneRACE study and from over 950 subjects provided by 6 global collaborators. Subjects who had been exposed to COVID-19, were actively infected with it, or had recovered from it provided the deeply sampled blood TCRbeta repertoires that made up the dataset. A de-identified subject ID, COVID-19 status, age in years and sex were almost always included in the sample metadata. The full study reports these points: The quantity of clinical and demographic metadata differed by source and by participant and was supplied without curation.

Note on this clone: It lacks a known antigen. Base qualities were left out, and no much larger clone turns up one base away.

TCRbeta CDR3 regions were amplified from genomic DNA by means of the immunoSEQ Assay, a bias-controlled multiplex PCR. Per the source publication's procedure: The number of nucleated cells in each sample was estimated by amplification of reference gene primers within the assay. To quantify the absolute abundance of each unique TCRbeta CDR3 rearrangement, sequence reads were collapsed and filtered. Productive Simpson clonality was computed per sample as the square root of Simpson's diversity index over productive rearrangements. TCRdb retrieved this table from immuneACCESS and kept in-frame rearrangements only. Not all clones are present; in checked studies, unresolved V genes account for under half, and no reason is known for the remainder. Clone size and the V and J calls come from that table; the DNA yielded D and trimming. This sample has approximately 310,000 clones in its table, and roughly 85% of those were observed once. Around 1.8% of the sample lies in the top ten.

V is clipped by 5 bases and J by 2 bases, and the sequence between their germline boundaries is 15 bases long. The germline V gene gives CDR1 as SGHRS and CDR2 as YFSETQ. The CDR3, from cysteine to phenylalanine, totals 15 residues. The DNA shown is the 45-base CDR3, in frame from base 1. Enrolling through a virtual design, the prospective study's participants ranged in age from roughly 18 to 90 years and lived across about two dozen United States geographic areas. To assign participants to cohorts, the prospective study relied on clinical history that participants themselves reported in a screening survey and a study questionnaire. Exposed participants were defined as having been in contact with someone with a PCR-confirmed or clinician-diagnosed COVID-19 case within 2 weeks of study entry. Each participant in the prospective study had whole blood, serum and a nasopharyngeal or oropharyngeal swab collected by mobile phlebotomists. Over a roughly 2-month period, participants in the prospective study had the option of providing additional blood draws and questionnaires. Prospective study blood samples were shipped either frozen or at room temperature before DNA extraction.

Sequenced input: PBMCs or T cells enriched from blood (not recorded which). The clonotype comes from a woman in her thirties who had been exposed to COVID-19. This sequence uses TRBV5-1 and TRBJ2-3; possibly the D gene is TRBD2, per 6 matching bases. The nucleotides read TGCGCCAGCAGGTGGGACGGAGGGTCCACAGATACGCAGTATTTT. Translation gives CASRWDGGSTDTQYF.